A single sample gave rise to the 26 T cell receptor beta chains below, sequenced in a study of blood T cell repertoires in COVID-19. This table comes from immunoSEQ multiplex PCR, and its TCRdb copy is limited to in-frame clones, with some not included. This sample carries a few hundred thousand clones, more than 75% of them seen once, and the ten largest clones take less than 2.5%. Source material: PBMCs or T cells enriched from blood (not recorded which). These receptors were collected from a man aged 35 to 55 in a cohort exposed to, infected with or recovered from COVID-19 (not recorded which).

V gene TRBV3-1 (or the pseudogene TRBV3-2) combines with J gene TRBJ2-5; D remains unclear. CDR1 and CDR2 (germline): LGHDT, YNNKEL (reference sequence). The CDR3 sequence is 14 residues long. Trimming pared 4 bases from V and 1 base from J, leaving 10 bases between. As DNA, the CDR3 is TGTGCCAGCAGCCCCTATAGCAGCCAAGAGACCCAGTACTTC. Its translation: CASSPYSSQETQYF.

The gene calls are TRBV11-3 and TRBJ2-3; D is uncertain. CDR1 and CDR2 from the germline V gene are SGHNT and YENEEA. This CDR3 is 15 amino acids long. Between the trimmed V and J ends, which lost 5 bases and 3 bases, there was a span of 15 bases. The CDR3 loop is CASSPRWAGTDTQYF. Written as DNA, the CDR3 is TGTGCCAGCAGCCCAAGATGGGCAGGTACAGATACGCAGTATTTT.

The chain joins TRBV18 to TRBJ1-3, with TRBD1 identical over 11 bases. This CDR3 contains 16 residues. CDR1 is KGHSH and CDR2 is LQKENI in the germline V gene. Trimming took 3 bases from V and 0 from J; bases not matched to a gene: 1. CDR3 nucleotides: TGTGCCAGCTCACCGGGACAGGGGGACTCTGGAAACACCATATATTTT. Protein: CASSPGQGDSGNTIYF.

The chain recombines TRBV25-1 with TRBJ2-3; D not certain. Trimming shortened V by 5 bases and J by 2 bases, and 8 bases separated the two germline ends. Germline values: CDR1 MGHDK, CDR2 SYGVNS. The CDR3 contains 13 residues. The CDR3 region has the DNA TGTGCCAGCAGTCATATCTACACAGATACGCAGTATTTT. Its protein product is CASSHIYTDTQYF.

The rearrangement uses TRBV27 and TRBJ2-5, with D hard to call. The CDR3 is 13 amino acids. V was trimmed by 9 bases and J by 1 base, leaving 12 bases between them. The germline V gene has CDR1 MNHEY and CDR2 SMNVEV (reference sequence). This CDR3 is CARGDTSQETQYF. The CDR3 DNA sequence: TGTGCCAGGGGCGACACCAGCCAAGAGACCCAGTACTTC.

The chain recombines TRBV5-1 with TRBJ2-2; the match to TRBD1 covers 12 bases. The V segment lost 2 bases and the J segment 4 bases; nucleotides outside the gene matches: 12. The germline CDR1 and CDR2 sequences are SGHRS and YFSETQ. The CDR3 has 19 residues. The CDR3 sequence is CASSFFRDRGLLGTGELFF. CDR3 DNA: TGCGCCAGCAGCTTTTTCCGGGACAGGGGGCTTCTGGGCACCGGGGAGCTGTTTTTT. Drawing the rest from reference TRBV5-1 and TRBJ2-2, the complete variable domain is KAGVTQTPRYLIKTRGQQVTLSCSPISGHRSVSWYQQTPGQGLQFLFEYFSETQRNKGNFPGRFSGRQFSNSRSEMNVSTLELGDSALYLCASSFFRDRGLLGTGELFFGEGSRLTVL.

The chain recombines TRBV28 with TRBJ1-4; D might be TRBD1 (5 bases). The V gene's germline CDR1 is MDHEN and CDR2 SYDVKM. The V end lost 3 bases, the J end lost 2 bases, and 13 bases lay between the germline ends. The CDR3 contains 16 residues. CDR3 amino acids: CASSLHGGATNEKLFF. In DNA, the CDR3 is TGTGCCAGCAGTTTGCACGGGGGTGCTACTAATGAAAAACTGTTTTTT.

V usage is TRBV14 and J usage is TRBJ2-5; 11 nucleotides match TRBD2. Germline V CDR1 and CDR2: SGHDN, FVKESK. The CDR3 runs to 16 residues. The V gene end was trimmed by 1 base and the J gene end by 5 bases; junction bases not matched to a gene: 6. The CDR3 nucleotides read TGTGCCAGCAGCCAAGCGCTATCTAGCGGGAGGGAGACCCAGTACTTC. Protein: CASSQALSSGRETQYF.

This rearrangement joins TRBV27 to TRBJ1-2; D unresolved. The V end was cut by 2 bases, the J end by 4 bases, with 17 bases between. Germline CDR1 MNHEY, CDR2 SMNVEV (reference sequence). The length of the CDR3 is 16 residues. The chain's CDR3 is CASSLTEQSSVYGYTF. In nucleotides, the CDR3 is TGTGCCAGCAGTTTAACCGAACAGAGTTCTGTCTATGGCTACACCTTC.

This sequence joins TRBV5-1 and TRBJ2-1, with 7 bases lining up with TRBD2. The V segment lost 2 bases and the J segment 1 base; nucleotides outside the gene matches: 6. This CDR3 has 16 residues. From germline, CDR1 is SGHRS and CDR2 YFSETQ. The CDR3, as DNA: TGCGCCAGCAGCTTAATCAGCGGGATATCCTACAATGAGCAGTTCTTC. Translated, it gives CASSLISGISYNEQFF.

This rearrangement joins TRBV29-1 to TRBJ2-5; D remains unclear. V lost 8 bases to trimming and J lost 4 bases, with 11 bases between them. Germline V gene lookup returns CDR1 SQVTM and CDR2 ANQGSEA. This CDR3 is built from 11 residues. For the CDR3, the DNA is TGCAGCCTGCTTACCGGAGAGACCCAGTACTTC. It encodes CSLLTGETQYF.

This sequence joins TRBV28 and TRBJ1-5; 9 positions match TRBD1. The germline gives CDR1 MDHEN, CDR2 SYDVKM. J was trimmed by 3 bases and V by 6 bases; bases with no gene match: 6. The CDR3 runs to 15 residues. This CDR3 is CASRRQGGVNQPQHF. The CDR3 nucleotides read TGTGCCAGCAGGAGACAGGGGGGTGTCAATCAGCCCCAGCATTTT.

The chain couples TRBV28 to TRBJ2-1, with TRBD2 identical over 7 bases. In germline, CDR1 is MDHEN, CDR2 SYDVKM. This CDR3 region has 16 residues. Trimming cost V 4 bases and J 0 bases; bases outside gene matches: 6. The CDR3 sequence: CASSSLAADSYNEQFF. The CDR3, as DNA: TGTGCCAGCAGTTCCCTAGCGGCGGACTCCTACAATGAGCAGTTCTTC.

This clone has only one observation. This rearrangement joins TRBV18 to TRBJ1-4; TRBD1 agrees at 7 bases. The CDR3 loop spans 14 amino acids. CDR1 and CDR2 from the germline V gene are KGHSH and LQKENI. With 3 bases clipped from V and 3 bases from J, the junction kept 1 base outside the gene matches. The CDR3 loop is CASSPTGANEKLFF. The CDR3 nucleotides are TGTGCCAGCTCACCCACAGGGGCTAATGAAAAACTGTTTTTT.

The chain is built from TRBV5-1 and TRBJ2-1; maybe TRBD2 (5 bases). Germline V lookup: CDR1 SGHRS, CDR2 YFSETQ. Trimming removed 0 bases from V and 15 bases from J, with 13 bases in between. This CDR3 comprises 12 residues. The CDR3 sequence is CASSLDSRGWFF. CDR3 bases: TGCGCCAGCAGCTTGGATTCTAGAGGGTGGTTCTTC.

V is TRBV18 and J is TRBJ2-3; 15 bases align to TRBD2. Germline V gene sequence: CDR1 KGHSH, CDR2 LQKENI. Trimming took 4 bases from V and 0 from J; bases not matched to a gene: 2. CDR3 size: 17 residues. The chain's CDR3 is CASSRGLAGGSTDTQYF. The DNA of the CDR3 is TGTGCCAGCTCACGGGGACTAGCGGGAGGAAGCACAGATACGCAGTATTTT.

The chain has TRBV6-5 and TRBJ2-1; TRBD1 agrees at 9 bases. Trimming cost V 6 bases and J 7 bases; bases outside gene matches: 7. The germline V gene encodes CDR1 MNHEY and CDR2 SVGAGI. The CDR3 runs to 14 residues. The CDR3 DNA sequence: TGTGCCAGCAGGGATCCGACAGGGGGGAATGAGCAGTTCTTC. It is translated as CASRDPTGGNEQFF.

The rearrangement uses TRBV9 and TRBJ1-5; D gene ambiguous. CDR3 length: 15 amino acids. The germline gives CDR1 SGDLS, CDR2 YYNGEE. Deletions cut 5 bases from V and 5 bases from J, with 17 bases between. DNA for the CDR3: TGTGCCAGCAGACCAGGCAGGCAAACCGATCAGCCCCAGCATTTT. Translating gives CASRPGRQTDQPQHF.

The chain uses TRBV14 and TRBJ1-2; 8 bases are a match to TRBD1. The CDR3 runs to 15 residues. CDR1 is SGHDN, CDR2 FVKESK, per germline. Trimming took 4 bases from V and 5 from J; bases not matched to a gene: 9. The CDR3 DNA follows: TGTGCCAGCAGCCTCAAACCGACAGGGGAATATGGCTACACCTTC. Protein sequence: CASSLKPTGEYGYTF.

The chain links TRBV2 to TRBJ1-5, with D unclear. This CDR3 region has 13 residues. Germline V lookup: CDR1 SNHLY, CDR2 FYNNEI. Trimming took 11 bases from V and 0 from J, leaving 11 bases between them. Written as DNA, the CDR3 is TGTGCCGGGTCCCAGGATAGCAATCAGCCCCAGCATTTT. It yields the protein CAGSQDSNQPQHF.

The table lists this clone with a count of one. CDR3 loop: CAWSVTGISVNTEAFF. The CDR3 DNA reads TGTGCCTGGAGTGTAACAGGCATTTCGGTGAACACTGAAGCTTTCTTT. The gene calls are TRBV30 and TRBJ1-1; D is perhaps TRBD1 (5 bases). This CDR3 spans 16 amino acids. From germline, CDR1 is GTSNPN and CDR2 SVGIG (reference sequence). V was clipped by 0 bases and J by 0 bases, with 14 bases between them.

The genes are TRBV5-1 and TRBJ1-2; 9 nucleotides agree with TRBD1. The CDR3 covers 13 residues. CDR1 is SGHRS and CDR2 is YFSETQ in the germline V gene. Trimming cost V 4 bases and J 6 bases; bases outside gene matches: 4. Written as DNA, the CDR3 is TGCGCCAGCAGCAAGGGACAGGGTGATGGCTACACCTTC. Amino acids: CASSKGQGDGYTF.

V is TRBV7-2 and J is TRBJ2-5, with 8 nucleotides matching TRBD2. After removal of 4 bases from V and 0 bases from J, the junction contained 4 bases not matched to a gene. From germline, CDR1 is SGHTA and CDR2 FQGNSA. This CDR3 comprises 15 residues. The CDR3 spells CASSYQRGYQETQYF. CDR3 coding DNA: TGTGCCAGCAGCTACCAGCGGGGGTACCAAGAGACCCAGTACTTC.

This chain uses TRBV7-9 with TRBJ2-5; 7 nucleotides agree with TRBD2. The CDR3 is 14 amino acids. J gave up 1 base and V 4 bases, and 3 bases lay outside the gene matches. The germline V gene has CDR1 SEHNR and CDR2 FQNEAQ (reference sequence). In nucleotides, the CDR3 is TGTGCCAGCAGCTCTCTAGCGGCCCAAGAGACCCAGTACTTC. The encoded protein is CASSSLAAQETQYF.

This chain uses TRBV5-4 with TRBJ2-5; 8 bases fit TRBD2. Losses at the gene ends were 0 bases for V and 5 bases for J; bases not matched to a gene: 6. The CDR3 is made up of 15 amino acids. Looked up from germline, CDR1 is SGHNT and CDR2 is YYREEE (reference sequence). CDR3 in DNA: TGTGCCAGCAGCTTGGCTAGAACGGGAGGGGAGACCCAGTACTTC. As protein: CASSLARTGGETQYF.

V is TRBV6-1 and J is TRBJ2-7, with TRBD1 matching 10 bases. V gave up 5 bases and J gave up 0 bases; unmatched junction bases: 4. The CDR3 spans 15 residues. From germline, CDR1 is MNHNS and CDR2 SASEGT. CDR3 nucleotide sequence: TGTGCCAGCAGTCCTCGGGACAGGGGCTCCTACGAGCAGTACTTC. Translating gives CASSPRDRGSYEQYF.